This entry lists 11 T cell receptor beta chains sequenced from one sample in a study of OX40 agonist ivuxolimab in advanced cancers. Library preparation employed the immunoSEQ multiplex PCR assay. TCRdb took this table from immuneACCESS and kept in-frame rearrangements with V and J called. Such tables lack part of the clones; where checked against another copy, unresolved V genes explain under half of the gap, and the rest is unexplained. In all, the sample holds 59,000 or so clones, and less than 85% of those were seen once. Less than 4.5% of the sample is in the top ten clones. The source was CD4+ or CD8+ T cells sorted from blood, collected in a trial of the OX40 agonist ivuxolimab. These receptors originate from an adult with an advanced solid tumor such as melanoma, head and neck, liver or kidney cancer.

The CDR3 DNA is TGTGCCAGCAGCGACGCCGGGACAGCTAATGAAAAACTGTTTTTT. Translation gives CASSDAGTANEKLFF. This sequence joins TRBV7-6 and TRBJ1-4; 7 bases fit TRBD1. V lost 5 bases and J lost 3; bases outside the gene matches: 6. Germline-derived CDR1 and CDR2 are SGHVS and FNYEAQ. The CDR3 has 15 amino acids. Full variable domain (missing parts from reference TRBV7-6 and TRBJ1-4): GAGVSQSPRYKVTKRGQDVALRCDPISGHVSLYWYRQALGQGPEFLTYFNYEAQQDKSGLPNDRFSAERPEGSISTLTIQRTEQRDSAMYRCASSDAGTANEKLFFGSGTQLSVL.

V gene TRBV7-2 combines with J gene TRBJ2-5; 8 bases line up with TRBD2. The ends lost 5 bases at V and 4 bases at J; junction bases unmatched: 9. The CDR3 runs 15 residues. Germline values: CDR1 SGHTA, CDR2 FQGNSA. In DNA, the CDR3 is TGTGCCAGCAGCCGGCCCGGGAGCGGGGGAGAGACCCAGTACTTC. It yields the protein CASSRPGSGGETQYF.

V gene TRBV19 combines with J gene TRBJ1-2; TRBD1 matches at 10 bases. Germline assignment: CDR1 LNHDA and CDR2 SQIVND (reference sequence). The CDR3 totals 13 residues. Losses at the gene ends were 5 bases for V and 8 bases for J; bases not matched to a gene: 5. The CDR3 region has the DNA TGTGCCAGTAGTCCGACAGGGGGCGGGGGCTACACCTTC. Protein product: CASSPTGGGGYTF.

The chain recombines TRBV7-2 with TRBJ2-7, with a weak D call TRBD1 (6 bases). Germline CDR1 is SGHTA and CDR2 is FQGNSA. The V end was cut by 1 base, the J end by 0 bases, with 10 bases between. This CDR3 is 15 amino acids long. Here the CDR3 DNA reads TGTGCCAGCAGCTTAGGAGGGGGTGGCTCCTACGAGCAGTACTTC. As protein: CASSLGGGGSYEQYF.

The chain uses TRBV6-6 and TRBJ2-3, with 11 bases identical to TRBD2. The CDR3 totals 14 residues. The ends lost 7 bases at V and 8 bases at J; junction bases unmatched: 8. The V gene's germline CDR1 is MNHNY and CDR2 SVGAGI (reference sequence). In DNA, the CDR3 is TGTGCCAGCACACTAGCGGGGGCCGGCGGTACGCAGTATTTT. Its protein is CASTLAGAGGTQYF.

J is TRBJ1-2 and V is TRBV9; TRBD1 agrees at 10 bases. The germline V gene has CDR1 SGDLS and CDR2 YYNGEE. This CDR3 is 14 amino acids long. The V and J ends lost 4 bases and 6 bases, in that order; junction bases with no gene match: 6. CDR3 protein: CASSPTDRGHGYTF. CDR3 DNA: TGTGCCAGCAGCCCTACTGACAGGGGGCATGGCTACACCTTC. The variable domain in full, with the rest retrieved from reference TRBV9 and TRBJ1-2, is DSGVTQTPKHLITATGQRVTLRCSPRSGDLSVYWYQQSLDQGLQFLIQYYNGEERAKGNILERFSAQQFPDLHSELNLSSLELGDSALYFCASSPTDRGHGYTFGSGTRLTVV.

V is TRBV6-5 and J is TRBJ1-1; maybe TRBD1 (6 bases). The CDR3 spans 14 residues. The germline gives CDR1 MNHEY, CDR2 SVGAGI. Trimming removed 6 bases at V and 4 bases at J, with 15 bases between. The CDR3 coding sequence is TGTGCCAGCAGGCTCGGACAGAGGGGCACTGAAGCTTTCTTT. Protein: CASRLGQRGTEAFF.

This clone was detected once. Here the CDR3 DNA reads TGTGCCCAACGACAGGGATTCGGGCAGTACTTC. This sequence encodes CAQRQGFGQYF. The chain is built from TRBV9 and TRBJ2-7; 7 bases are a match to TRBD1. CDR3 size: 11 residues. Germline V CDR1 and CDR2: SGDLS, YYNGEE. V lost 10 bases to trimming and J lost 9 bases; unmatched junction nucleotides: 10.

This clone was recorded only once. This sequence joins TRBV28 and TRBJ1-5; D might be TRBD1 (6 bases). CDR1 is MDHEN, CDR2 SYDVKM, per germline. V lost 4 bases and J lost 0, with 10 bases in between. The CDR3 sequence is 15 residues long. The chain's CDR3 is CASSSGTPSNQPQHF. In DNA, the CDR3 is TGTGCCAGCAGTTCCGGGACACCTAGCAATCAGCCCCAGCATTTT.

This rearrangement joins TRBV5-8 to TRBJ2-6; no clear D gene. Trimming removed 0 bases from V and 0 bases from J, with 7 bases in between. Germline CDR1 reads SGHTS; CDR2 reads YDEGEE. The CDR3 contains 16 residues. For the CDR3, the DNA is TGTGCCAGCAGCTTGGAACGAGGCTCTGGGGCCAACGTCCTGACTTTC. Protein sequence: CASSLERGSGANVLTF.

This clone showed up just once. The chain combines TRBV7-3 with TRBJ1-2; D is possibly TRBD1 (5 bases). The CDR3 is 14 residues long. Germline V lookup: CDR1 SGHTA, CDR2 FQGTGA. V gave up 2 bases and J gave up 2 bases, with 9 bases separating them. DNA for the CDR3: TGTGCCAGCAGCTTAGCGCAGGGAAACTATGGCTACACCTTC. It encodes CASSLAQGNYGYTF.